Below are 29 T cell receptor beta chains sequenced from a single sample in a study of blood T cells in healthy people across ages. For the second PCR, which ran for roughly 6 to 12 cycles, a sample-barcoded 5' primer and a J-beta primer mix were used. One entry per CDR3 protein results from TCRdb running MiXCR on the 5' RACE reads. The sample shows about 930,000 distinct CDR3 sequences, approximately 32% of them seen only once. These data are also associated with another study on T cells of mothers and their children.

The source material was blood. These receptors came from a woman aged 40 to 55 in good health.

The genes are TRBV30 and TRBJ1-4; TRBD1 is a possible D gene (5 bases). Germline V gene lookup returns CDR1 GTSNPN and CDR2 SVGIG (reference sequence). This CDR3 has 15 amino acids. V was pared by 1 base and J by 4 bases, with 13 bases between. The CDR3 bases are TGTGCCTGGAGTGGGACACCCGGGAGTAATGAAAAACTGTTTTTT. Translated: CAWSGTPGSNEKLFF.

This clonotype was recorded at least ten times. The chain uses TRBV27 and TRBJ2-7, with unresolved D. Trimming shortened V by 1 base and J by 1 base, and 5 bases separated the two germline ends. This CDR3 has 13 residues. CDR1 and CDR2 (germline): MNHEY, SMNVEV (reference sequence). CDR3 sequence: CASSLFASYEQYF. The CDR3 nucleotides read TGTGCCAGCAGTTTATTTGCTTCCTACGAGCAGTACTTC.

This clonotype has ten or more counts. This sequence joins TRBV18 and TRBJ1-1, with 9 positions matching TRBD1. Trimming at V came to 3 bases and at J to 1 base, leaving 9 bases not matched to a gene. Per germline, CDR1 KGHSH and CDR2 LQKENI. This CDR3 has 17 amino acids. CDR3 sequence (DNA): TGTGCCAGCTCACCCGCAACAGGGGGCGACTGGAACACTGAAGCTTTCTTT. It codes for CASSPATGGDWNTEAFF.

This clonotype has more than one count but fewer than ten. The chain combines TRBV20-1 with TRBJ2-3; 11 bases match TRBD2. This CDR3 contains 15 residues. The J segment lost 0 bases and the V segment lost 4 bases, leaving 3 bases of the junction unmatched. Per germline, CDR1 DFQATT and CDR2 SNEGSKA (reference sequence). The CDR3 coding sequence is TGCAGTGCTACCGGACTAGCGGGTAGCACAGATACGCAGTATTTT. It translates to CSATGLAGSTDTQYF.

This clonotype was picked up a small number of times. V gene TRBV13 combines with J gene TRBJ2-1; possible D gene TRBD2, 6 bases. Germline V lookup: CDR1 PRHDT, CDR2 FYEKMQ (reference sequence). The CDR3 totals 16 residues. Trimming removed 0 bases from V and 3 bases from J, with 12 bases in between. CDR3 protein: CASSLGGGTHYNEQFF. CDR3 bases: TGTGCCAGCAGCTTAGGCGGCGGGACTCACTACAATGAGCAGTTCTTC.

Of note for this clonotype: A much larger clone lies one base from this, so it may be a read error. The chain joins TRBV12-3 or TRBV12-4 to TRBJ2-1, with D perhaps TRBD1 (6 bases). Trimming removed 6 bases at V and 4 bases at J, with 13 bases between. The CDR3 has 14 residues. The CDR3 region has the DNA TGTGCCAGCAGGTTAAGCGGACAGTACAATGAGCAGTTCTTC. Translating it yields CASRLSGQYNEQFF.

The chain employs TRBV4-3 and TRBJ2-3, with 7 bases identical to TRBD2. With 1 base clipped from V and 0 bases from J, the junction kept 4 bases outside the gene matches. The CDR3 runs to 16 residues. Germline CDR1 is LGHNA and CDR2 is YSLEER. The CDR3 region is CASSQALAASTDTQYF. The DNA for the CDR3 is TGCGCCAGCAGCCAAGCGCTAGCGGCCAGCACAGATACGCAGTATTTT.

The rearrangement joins TRBV24-1 to TRBJ2-5; 10 bases align to TRBD1. Germline V gene lookup returns CDR1 KGHDR and CDR2 SFDVKD. V shed 4 bases and J 6 bases; nucleotides not matched to a gene: 7. The CDR3 contains 15 residues. CDR3 in amino acids: CATSDRTGGGQTQYF. In nucleotides, the CDR3 is TGTGCCACCAGTGACCGGACAGGGGGAGGACAGACCCAGTACTTC.

The rearrangement links TRBV3-1 to TRBJ1-5; D remains unclear. CDR1 and CDR2 (germline): LGHDT, YNNKEL (reference sequence). The length of the CDR3 is 13 residues. V was pared by 4 bases and J by 4 bases, with 8 bases between. This CDR3 reads CASSPTLNQPQHF. DNA of the CDR3: TGTGCCAGCAGCCCAACCCTGAATCAGCCCCAGCATTTT.

V is TRBV20-1 and J is TRBJ1-5; D ambiguous. V was shortened by 6 bases and J by 2 bases, with 14 bases between the two germline ends. Per germline, CDR1 DFQATT and CDR2 SNEGSKA (reference sequence). This CDR3 is built from 14 residues. Here the CDR3 DNA reads TGCAGTGCCCGGGCGGTTCAGGGCAATCAGCCCCAGCATTTT. It encodes CSARAVQGNQPQHF.

The CDR3 reads CASSSYYGGDEKLFF. The DNA of the CDR3 is TGTGCCAGCAGCTCGTATTACGGGGGCGATGAAAAACTGTTTTTT. This chain joins TRBV7-9 and TRBJ1-4; D possibly corresponds to TRBD1 (6 bases). V was trimmed by 4 bases and J by 6 bases, leaving 15 bases between them. CDR1 is SEHNR and CDR2 is FQNEAQ in the germline V gene (reference sequence). The CDR3 contains 15 residues.

The chain combines TRBV5-1 with TRBJ2-7; D not resolved. The CDR3 runs 15 residues. V was clipped by 0 bases and J by 3 bases, with 13 bases between them. Germline V gene lookup returns CDR1 SGHRS and CDR2 YFSETQ. CDR3 region: CASSLVSRTDYEQYF. CDR3 bases: TGCGCCAGCAGCTTGGTTAGCAGGACGGACTACGAGCAGTACTTC.

This clonotype was seen only a few times. The genes are TRBV3-1 and TRBJ2-1; D might be TRBD2 (5 bases). The germline V and J ends were trimmed by 1 base and 3 bases, with 13 bases remaining between them. CDR1 and CDR2 from the germline V gene are LGHDT and YNNKEL (reference sequence). This CDR3 region has 16 residues. The CDR3 sequence: CASSQGGNSGYNEQFF. The CDR3, as DNA: TGTGCCAGCAGCCAAGGAGGGAACAGCGGCTACAATGAGCAGTTCTTC.

The chain joins TRBV28 to TRBJ1-3; D uncertain. Germline V gene data show CDR1 as MDHEN and CDR2 as SYDVKM. This CDR3 is built from 16 residues. V dropped 4 bases and J dropped 4 bases, with 17 bases sitting between them. This chain's CDR3 is CASSSSGGRWGNTIYF. The CDR3 nucleotides read TGTGCCAGCAGTTCCTCAGGAGGCAGGTGGGGAAACACCATATATTTT.

This clonotype was detected only a few times. J is TRBJ2-2 and V is TRBV13, with a tentative D call TRBD1 (6 bases). The CDR3 sequence is 16 residues long. CDR1 and CDR2 from the germline V gene are PRHDT and FYEKMQ (reference sequence). V was cut by 1 base and J by 4 bases, with 13 bases left in between. The CDR3 spells CASSLVVTGFTGELFF. DNA for the CDR3: TGTGCCAGCAGCTTAGTCGTAACAGGGTTCACCGGGGAGCTGTTTTTT.

The V call is TRBV6-1, the J call TRBJ2-1; 12 nucleotides align to TRBD2. CDR1 is MNHNS and CDR2 is SASEGT in the germline V gene. V trimming: 5 bases; J trimming: 6 bases; junction bases outside the gene matches: 2. The length of the CDR3 is 14 residues. CDR3 region: CASSTSGGFNEQFF. In nucleotides, the CDR3 is TGTGCCAGCAGTACTAGCGGGGGGTTCAATGAGCAGTTCTTC.

This clonotype came up a few times. V usage is TRBV9 and J usage is TRBJ1-1; D remains ambiguous. Trimming took 2 bases from V and 2 from J, leaving 7 bases between them. The CDR3 extends over 13 amino acids. The germline V gene has CDR1 SGDLS and CDR2 YYNGEE. CDR3 protein: CASSVNTNTEAFF. DNA for the CDR3: TGTGCCAGCAGCGTGAACACAAACACTGAAGCTTTCTTT.

The chain employs TRBV12-3 or TRBV12-4 and TRBJ2-3; TRBD2 might be the D (6 bases). V gave up 8 bases and J gave up 2 bases, with 17 bases separating them. The CDR3 runs to 15 residues. The CDR3 is CASRFRRGATDTQYF. CDR3 bases: TGTGCCAGCCGGTTTAGGCGCGGGGCCACAGATACGCAGTATTTT.

On this clonotype: Germline and junction disagree at one end, which may indicate a read error. This chain joins TRBV6-2 or TRBV6-3 and TRBJ2-1, with D possibly TRBD1 on 5 matching bases. Per germline, CDR1 MNHEY and CDR2 SVGEGT. The CDR3 loop spans 12 amino acids. CDR3 loop: CAGSSQGNEQFF. The CDR3 coding sequence is TGTGCCGGCAGTTCCCAGGGCAATGAGCAGTTCTTC.

This clonotype was counted at least ten times. The chain joins TRBV28 to TRBJ2-5, with 7 bases that match TRBD2. The germline gives CDR1 MDHEN, CDR2 SYDVKM. This CDR3 comprises 15 residues. V was clipped by 8 bases and J by 1 base; unmatched bases: 10. The CDR3 protein is CASVDRGDPQETQYF. Here the CDR3 DNA reads TGTGCCAGCGTAGACCGGGGGGACCCCCAAGAGACCCAGTACTTC.

This clonotype turned up a few times. This sequence joins TRBV24-1 and TRBJ1-1; D gene uncertain. V was pared by 5 bases and J by 1 base, with 10 bases between. This CDR3 comprises 14 residues. The germline V gene encodes CDR1 KGHDR and CDR2 SFDVKD. The CDR3 nucleotides read TGTGCCACCAGTGGGCGGGGTAGGAACACTGAAGCTTTCTTT. It codes for CATSGRGRNTEAFF.

The sample holds a few counts of this clonotype. This CDR3 reads CASSQTGSTEAFF. CDR3 nucleotides: TGTGCCAGCTCACAAACAGGGAGCACTGAAGCTTTCTTT. The V gene is TRBV18, the J gene TRBJ1-1, with D maybe TRBD1 (6 bases). This CDR3 region has 13 residues. V lost 4 bases to trimming and J lost 4 bases, with 10 bases between them. Germline-derived CDR1 and CDR2 are KGHSH and LQKENI.

This clonotype has at least ten counts. J is TRBJ2-7 and V is TRBV5-1; D perhaps matches TRBD1 (6 bases). Germline CDR1 SGHRS, CDR2 YFSETQ. V shed 0 bases and J shed 4 bases, with 14 bases lying between them. The CDR3 loop spans 15 amino acids. CDR3 DNA sequence: TGCGCCAGCAGCTTGGGGGCCGCCAGGGGTTACGAGCAGTACTTC. This translates into CASSLGAARGYEQYF.

V gene TRBV7-2 combines with J gene TRBJ1-2, with a weak D call TRBD1 (6 bases). The V end was cut by 5 bases, the J end by 2 bases, with 18 bases between. Germline assignment: CDR1 SGHTA and CDR2 FQGNSA. The CDR3 is 16 amino acids. CDR3 residues: CASSTQTGNSNYGYTF. For the CDR3, the DNA is TGTGCCAGCAGCACCCAAACAGGGAACTCAAACTATGGCTACACCTTC.

The chain uses TRBV12-3 or TRBV12-4 and TRBJ1-2, with 7 bases fitting TRBD1. This CDR3 has 14 amino acids. The V gene end was trimmed by 2 bases and the J gene end by 6 bases; junction bases not matched to a gene: 6. The CDR3 DNA reads TGTGCCAGCAGTTTATCTTCCAGGGGGAATGGCTACACCTTC. This codes for CASSLSSRGNGYTF.

A few counts support this clonotype. This chain links TRBV12-3 or TRBV12-4 with TRBJ1-5; no reliable D call. Trimming left V 7 bases short and J 3 bases short, with 7 bases between. This CDR3 is built from 12 residues. DNA of the CDR3: TGTGCCAGCACCCGGAACAATCAGCCCCAGCATTTT. It is translated as CASTRNNQPQHF.

The chain employs TRBV20-1 and TRBJ2-1, with D possibly TRBD2 on 6 matching bases. The length of the CDR3 is 16 residues. Germline V CDR1 and CDR2: DFQATT, SNEGSKA (reference sequence). The ends were cut back, 6 bases at V and 0 bases at J, with 18 bases in the middle. The CDR3 coding sequence is TGCAGTGCGACACCTCTCGCGGGAAGCTCCTACAATGAGCAGTTCTTC. Its protein is CSATPLAGSSYNEQFF.

This clonotype occurred a few times. The V call is TRBV27, the J call TRBJ2-2; 9 nucleotides agree with TRBD2. CDR3 length equals 17 residues. Germline V gives CDR1 MNHEY, CDR2 SMNVEV (reference sequence). Trimming took 5 bases from V and 7 from J; bases not matched to a gene: 14. The CDR3 bases are TGTGCCAGCAGTCCCTCCGTTCGCGGGGGGGCAAACGGGGAGCTGTTTTTT. Its translation is CASSPSVRGGANGELFF.

This clonotype has just a few counts. This chain uses TRBV12-3 or TRBV12-4 with TRBJ1-1; tentative D call: TRBD1 (5 bases). The V gene lost 3 bases and the J gene lost 5 bases, with 13 bases spanning the gap. This CDR3 is 14 amino acids long. In DNA, the CDR3 is TGTGCCAGCAGTTTGTCAGGGCGAAAGACTGAAGCTTTCTTT. Translated: CASSLSGRKTEAFF.